This TCR beta chain was profiled in a study of CD8+CD57+ T cells in acquired aplastic anemia. Across the whole study: On average, sorted CD4+ and CD8+ cells gave 3.2 ug of DNA. Study-wide results and caveats: The number of CD8+ CDR3 sequences shared by patients and controls was roughly 30.

Whoever was chosen for sequencing had shown CD8+CD57+ cell expansion by flow cytometry. The diagnosis in all patients was severe acquired aplastic anemia. The study sampled blood from patients who had received no therapy. Genomic DNA acted as the template from which TCR beta VDJ combination and CDR3 sequence profiling were carried out. Via MiXCR, TCRdb re-called the reads, giving one row per CDR3 protein. Of some 170,000 distinct CDR3 sequences listed, about 45% are singletons. This clonotype was detected a few times. Its specificity is unknown. Losses at the gene ends were 5 bases for V and 2 bases for J; bases not matched to a gene: 12. CDR3 length equals 16 residues. The germline CDR1 and CDR2 sequences are SEHNR and FQNEAQ (reference sequence).

The receptor was isolated from a human donor with aplastic anemia. The specimen sequenced was sorted CD4+, CD8+, or CD8+CD57+ T cells (not recorded which) from PBMCs. The chain is built from TRBV7-9 and TRBJ2-7, with 7 bases aligning to TRBD2. The CDR3 region is CASSPQGPSGTYEQYF. The CDR3 DNA sequence: TGTGCCAGCAGCCCCCAAGGGCCTAGCGGAACCTACGAGCAGTACTTC.